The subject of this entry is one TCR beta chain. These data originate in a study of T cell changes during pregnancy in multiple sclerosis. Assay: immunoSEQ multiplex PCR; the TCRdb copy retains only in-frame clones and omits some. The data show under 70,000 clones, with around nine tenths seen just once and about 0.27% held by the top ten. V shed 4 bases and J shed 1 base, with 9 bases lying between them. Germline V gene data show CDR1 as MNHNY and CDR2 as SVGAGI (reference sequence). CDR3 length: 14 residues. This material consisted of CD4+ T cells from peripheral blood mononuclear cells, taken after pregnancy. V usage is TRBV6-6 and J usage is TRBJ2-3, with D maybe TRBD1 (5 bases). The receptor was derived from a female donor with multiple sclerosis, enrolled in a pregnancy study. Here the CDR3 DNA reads TGTGCCAGCAGTTCGAAACAGGGCACAGATACGCAGTATTTT. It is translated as CASSSKQGTDTQYF.